A single sample gave rise to the 19 T cell receptor beta chains below, sequenced in a study of cytomegalovirus exposure and HLA in healthy donors. PCR amplification relied on 60 Vbeta primers (plus 13 Jbeta primers). Repertoires were generated with immunoSEQ multiplex PCR, while TCRdb's copy carries only in-frame clones and drops some. This sample has around 230,000 clones, with over 75% found just once. The sample was PBMCs. The source is a boy aged 5-17 years in good health and CMV-seronegative.

The V and J genes are TRBV6-4 and TRBJ2-1; D is perhaps TRBD2 (5 bases). The CDR3 consists of 14 residues. V lost 6 bases and J 7 bases, leaving 16 bases between the germline ends. The V gene's germline CDR1 is MRHNA and CDR2 SNTAGT. The CDR3 loop reads CASSLETGENEQFF. In DNA form, the CDR3 reads TGTGCCAGCAGCTTAGAAACTGGGGAGAATGAGCAGTTCTTC.

This chain uses TRBV4-1 with TRBJ2-4; D not resolved. Germline V gives CDR1 MGHRA, CDR2 YSYEKL. V was clipped by 0 bases and J by 7 bases, with 10 bases between them. This CDR3 has 14 amino acids. This chain's CDR3 is CASSQDTGPNIQYF. Here the CDR3 DNA reads TGCGCCAGCAGCCAAGATACGGGTCCGAACATTCAGTACTTC.

The sample holds a few counts of this clone. V and J are TRBV4-1 and TRBJ2-3, with 7 bases lining up with TRBD2. The CDR3 is made up of 16 amino acids. Trimming took 2 bases from V and 4 from J; bases not matched to a gene: 9. In germline, CDR1 is MGHRA, CDR2 YSYEKL. The CDR3 is CASSQTRLAESDTQYF. The CDR3 bases are TGCGCCAGCAGCCAAACTCGGCTAGCGGAGTCAGATACGCAGTATTTT.

The chain has TRBV30 and TRBJ2-1; D is ambiguous. Germline V CDR1 and CDR2: GTSNPN, SVGIG (reference sequence). This CDR3 comprises 11 residues. The ends were cut back, 0 bases at V and 12 bases at J, with 9 bases in the middle. CDR3 region: CAWSVRLGQFF. CDR3 coding DNA: TGTGCCTGGAGTGTACGGCTAGGGCAGTTCTTC. Full variable domain (outside the CDR3, taken from reference TRBV30 and TRBJ2-1): SQTIHQWPATLVQPVGSPLSLECTVEGTSNPNLYWYRQAAGRGLQLLFYSVGIGQISSEVPQNLSASRPQDRQFILSSKKLLLSDSGFYLCAWSVRLGQFFGPGTRLTVL.

This clone was found once. The rearrangement joins TRBV6-5 to TRBJ2-2; TRBD1 aligns across 9 bases. The trim removed 6 bases at V and 4 bases at J, leaving 6 bases unmatched. This CDR3 is 15 amino acids long. The germline V gene encodes CDR1 MNHEY and CDR2 SVGAGI. Written as DNA, the CDR3 is TGTGCCAGCAGCCGGACAGGGGAGGCCACCGGGGAGCTGTTTTTT. Protein sequence: CASSRTGEATGELFF.

V usage is TRBV6-5 and J usage is TRBJ1-2; 8 nucleotides align to TRBD1. This CDR3 region has 13 residues. The junction had 5 bases not matched to a gene; V was cut back by 4 bases and J by 7 bases. Germline CDR1 MNHEY, CDR2 SVGAGI. In DNA, the CDR3 is TGTGCCAGCAGTTCGACAGGGGCTCCTGGCTACACCTTC. Its protein is CASSSTGAPGYTF.

The chain uses TRBV6-1 and TRBJ1-2, with TRBD1 identical over 12 bases. The V and J ends lost 3 bases and 7 bases, in that order; junction bases with no gene match: 9. The CDR3 extends over 16 amino acids. The germline CDR1 and CDR2 sequences are MNHNS and SASEGT. CDR3 sequence: CASSEQPGQGARGYTF. The DNA for the CDR3 is TGTGCCAGCAGTGAGCAACCGGGACAGGGGGCTCGTGGCTACACCTTC.

The gene calls are TRBV25-1 and TRBJ2-5; 7 bases map to TRBD2. This CDR3 is built from 13 residues. Trimming took 3 bases from V and 6 from J; bases not matched to a gene: 4. Germline values: CDR1 MGHDK, CDR2 SYGVNS. The DNA of the CDR3 is TGTGCCAGCAGTGAGCGGGGGATACAGACCCAGTACTTC. This codes for CASSERGIQTQYF.

CDR3 amino acids: CASSLAQGIMNTEAFF. Written as DNA, the CDR3 is TGTGCCAGCAGCTTGGCTCAGGGGATCATGAACACTGAAGCTTTCTTT. V gene TRBV5-4 combines with J gene TRBJ1-1; the D gene is possibly TRBD1 (6 bases). The CDR3 has 16 residues. V dropped 0 bases and J dropped 0 bases, with 12 bases sitting between them. Germline V lookup: CDR1 SGHNT, CDR2 YYREEE (reference sequence).

The gene calls are TRBV10-3 and TRBJ2-3; TRBD1 might be the D (6 bases). Germline CDR1 and CDR2: ENHRY and SYGVKD. The CDR3 is 11 amino acids. V was cut by 6 bases and J by 6 bases, with 7 bases left in between. The CDR3 nucleotides read TGTGCCATCAGCACAGGGGATACGCAGTATTTT. Its translation: CAISTGDTQYF.

This clone has just one count. V usage is TRBV6-6 and J usage is TRBJ1-5; possible D gene TRBD1, 5 bases. Trimming took off 7 bases at V and 2 bases at J, with 9 bases between the two ends. This CDR3 has 13 amino acids. Germline assignment: CDR1 MNHNY and CDR2 SVGAGI (reference sequence). The CDR3 region has the DNA TGTGCCAGCATGGGGGGGGGCAATCAGCCCCAGCATTTT. Translated: CASMGGGNQPQHF.

The chain is built from TRBV6-1 and TRBJ1-1, with 7 bases matching TRBD1. Germline V gene data show CDR1 as MNHNS and CDR2 as SASEGT. J gave up 1 base and V 2 bases, and 1 base lay outside the gene matches. This CDR3 region has 14 residues. The CDR3 region is CASSEWTGNTEAFF. DNA for the CDR3: TGTGCCAGCAGTGAATGGACAGGGAACACTGAAGCTTTCTTT.

This chain links TRBV30 with TRBJ2-5; D ambiguous. The CDR3 contains 15 residues. CDR1 and CDR2 from the germline V gene are GTSNPN and SVGIG (reference sequence). V lost 4 bases to trimming and J lost 5 bases, with 20 bases between them. DNA of the CDR3: TGTGCCTGGAAGACAAAACGCTTATTTTTGGAGACCCAGTACTTC. Amino acid sequence: CAWKTKRLFLETQYF.

The table lists this clone with a few counts. The chain is built from TRBV2 and TRBJ2-7; no firm D call. The V end lost 8 bases, the J end lost 2 bases, and 7 bases lay between the germline ends. The CDR3 spans 11 residues. Per the germline V gene, CDR1 is SNHLY and CDR2 is FYNNEI. The DNA for the CDR3 is TGTGCCAGCGGTCCAGCCTACGAGCAGTACTTC. Protein: CASGPAYEQYF.

The J gene is TRBJ2-3, the V gene TRBV27; D is undetermined. Germline V gives CDR1 MNHEY, CDR2 SMNVEV (reference sequence). The CDR3 is made up of 15 amino acids. V shed 6 bases and J shed 0 bases, with 13 bases lying between them. As DNA, the CDR3 is TGTGCCAGCAGGTCCCCGTTTCCGAGCACAGATACGCAGTATTTT. Amino acid sequence: CASRSPFPSTDTQYF.

The CDR3 bases are TGTGCCAGCAGCCCACGGAGGCTTTCTGGAAACACCATATATTTT. Its translation: CASSPRRLSGNTIYF. The chain recombines TRBV7-9 with TRBJ1-3, with no clear D. Between the trimmed V and J ends, which lost 5 bases and 1 base, there was a span of 12 bases. The CDR3 consists of 15 residues. The germline gives CDR1 SEHNR, CDR2 FQNEAQ (reference sequence).

CDR3 sequence reads: CASSYSVGSRGYTF. The CDR3 DNA is TGTGCCAGCAGTTACTCTGTTGGATCTAGGGGCTACACCTTC. The V call is TRBV6-5, the J call TRBJ1-2; D is unresolved. The CDR3 length is 14 residues. V gave up 0 bases and J gave up 8 bases, with 13 bases separating them. In germline, CDR1 is MNHEY, CDR2 SVGAGI.

The chain joins TRBV4-1 to TRBJ1-1; D call uncertain. This CDR3 spans 13 amino acids. Germline V gene lookup returns CDR1 MGHRA and CDR2 YSYEKL. Trimming cost V 4 bases and J 2 bases, with 8 bases left between them. CDR3 bases: TGCGCCAGCAGCCCCGGGAGTAACACTGAAGCTTTCTTT. This encodes CASSPGSNTEAFF.

This sequence joins TRBV30 and TRBJ1-6; TRBD1 might be the D (5 bases). Trimming pared 4 bases from V and 8 bases from J, leaving 12 bases between. CDR1 is GTSNPN and CDR2 is SVGIG in the germline V gene (reference sequence). This CDR3 region has 13 residues. The CDR3 sequence: CAWTAEGDSPLHF. In DNA, the CDR3 is TGTGCCTGGACCGCCGAAGGGGATTCACCCCTCCACTTT.